The next 28 T cell receptor beta chains were all read from a single sample in a study of cytomegalovirus exposure and HLA in healthy donors. PCR used 60 Vbeta primers and 13 Jbeta primers. Libraries were prepared by immunoSEQ multiplex PCR; TCRdb keeps only in-frame clonotypes and omits some of them. Of roughly 120,000 clones listed, more than 70% are singletons. Sequencing was done on a sample of PBMCs. The receptors come from a woman aged 60-75 years in good health and CMV-seropositive.

A few counts support this clone. The chain couples TRBV7-9 to TRBJ1-2; 8 nucleotides agree with TRBD1. CDR1 is SEHNR and CDR2 is FQNEAQ in the germline V gene (reference sequence). With 5 bases clipped from V and 9 bases from J, the junction kept 5 bases outside the gene matches. The CDR3 has 12 amino acids. The DNA for the CDR3 is TGTGCCAGCAGCCCAGGACAGGGCAGCTACACCTTC. It codes for CASSPGQGSYTF.

This clone was detected once. The V and J genes are TRBV28 and TRBJ1-2; 8 nucleotides match TRBD1. After removal of 6 bases from V and 3 bases from J, the junction contained 9 bases not matched to a gene. CDR3 length: 15 residues. Germline V gene lookup returns CDR1 MDHEN and CDR2 SYDVKM. CDR3 DNA: TGTGCCAGCAGACTCCCAGGGGGCGGCTACTATGGCTACACCTTC. Its translation: CASRLPGGGYYGYTF.

Comment on this clone: A read error may produce the germline difference seen at one junction end. The chain carries TRBV6-5 and TRBJ1-1, with D perhaps TRBD1 (5 bases). This CDR3 has 14 residues. Germline V gene lookup returns CDR1 MNHEY and CDR2 SVGAGI. The CDR3 bases are TGTGCCAGCGGTTACGGGGCCTTGAACACTGAAGCTTTCTTT. Residues: CASGYGALNTEAFF.

The V gene is TRBV5-4, the J gene TRBJ1-2; 11 nucleotides line up with TRBD1. The V gene's germline CDR1 is SGHNT and CDR2 YYREEE (reference sequence). The CDR3 sequence is 15 residues long. The junction had 11 bases not matched to a gene; V was cut back by 5 bases and J by 8 bases. CDR3 nucleotides: TGTGCCAGCAGGAGGTCTGGACAGGGGGCGGGGGGCTACACCTTC. Encoded protein: CASRRSGQGAGGYTF.

The V gene is TRBV5-1, the J gene TRBJ2-1, with D maybe TRBD1 (5 bases). The CDR3 length is 16 residues. Germline loops: CDR1 SGHRS, CDR2 YFSETQ. Trimming took off 3 bases at V and 1 base at J, with 14 bases between the two ends. CDR3 in amino acids: CASSYYQGASYNEQFF. CDR3 coding DNA: TGCGCCAGCAGCTATTACCAGGGTGCGTCCTACAATGAGCAGTTCTTC.

Concerning this clone itself: The same CDR3 also results from other DNA sequences found in this sample. In DNA, the CDR3 is TGTGCCAGCAGACCCCCCGGACAGGGGTTAGGCGAGCAGTACTTC. The encoded protein is CASRPPGQGLGEQYF. The chain has TRBV6-1 and TRBJ2-7; 9 bases map to TRBD1. The V segment lost 6 bases and the J segment 6 bases; nucleotides outside the gene matches: 12. The CDR3 has 15 residues. Germline V gene data show CDR1 as MNHNS and CDR2 as SASEGT.

The chain joins TRBV4-1 to TRBJ2-1, with TRBD1 as a possible D gene (5 bases). Trimming pared 4 bases from V and 4 bases from J, leaving 11 bases between. This CDR3 is built from 14 residues. CDR1 MGHRA and CDR2 YSYEKL come from the germline V gene. The CDR3 loop reads CASSRTTAYNEQFF. The CDR3 DNA reads as TGCGCCAGCAGCCGCACGACAGCTTACAATGAGCAGTTCTTC.

The V and J genes are TRBV28 and TRBJ1-1; no reliable D call. Germline V CDR1 and CDR2: MDHEN, SYDVKM. Between the trimmed V and J ends, which lost 2 bases and 1 base, there was a span of 8 bases. CDR3 size: 14 residues. The CDR3 loop is CASSLVSANTEAFF. The CDR3 nucleotides are TGTGCCAGCAGTTTAGTCAGCGCGAACACTGAAGCTTTCTTT. The entire variable domain, with the rest obtained from reference TRBV28 and TRBJ1-1, is as follows: DVKVTQSSRYLVKRTGEKVFLECVQDMDHENMFWYRQDPGLGLRLIYFSYDVKMKEKGDIPEGYSVSREKKERFSLILESASTNQTSMYLCASSLVSANTEAFFGQGTRLTVV.

The V call is TRBV20-1, the J call TRBJ1-1; D remains ambiguous. The CDR3 length is 11 residues. The V gene's germline CDR1 is DFQATT and CDR2 SNEGSKA (reference sequence). Trimming pared 4 bases from V and 3 bases from J, leaving 6 bases between. The CDR3 DNA reads TGCAGTGCTAAGACTTACACTGAAGCTTTCTTT. It yields the protein CSAKTYTEAFF.

This chain connects TRBV5-1 to TRBJ1-1; 10 bases are a match to TRBD1. Germline V CDR1 and CDR2: SGHRS, YFSETQ. The CDR3 runs to 15 residues. J lost 1 base, V lost 3 bases, and 3 bases had no gene match. The DNA for the CDR3 is TGCGCCAGCAGCTCCGGACAGGGGGGGAACACTGAAGCTTTCTTT. Its translation: CASSSGQGGNTEAFF. The full variable domain, in which reference TRBV5-1 and TRBJ1-1 provide the parts outside the CDR3, is KAGVTQTPRYLIKTRGQQVTLSCSPISGHRSVSWYQQTPGQGLQFLFEYFSETQRNKGNFPGRFSGRQFSNSRSEMNVSTLELGDSALYLCASSSGQGGNTEAFFGQGTRLTVV.

The chain links TRBV5-1 to TRBJ2-7; 9 nucleotides align to TRBD2. The J segment lost 6 bases and the V segment lost 0 bases, leaving 1 base of the junction unmatched. The CDR3 totals 13 residues. Germline-derived CDR1 and CDR2 are SGHRS and YFSETQ. The CDR3 DNA reads as TGCGCCAGCAGCTTGGCTAGCGGGACCGAGCAGTACTTC. This gives the protein CASSLASGTEQYF. Full variable domain (remainder filled in from reference TRBV5-1 and TRBJ2-7): KAGVTQTPRYLIKTRGQQVTLSCSPISGHRSVSWYQQTPGQGLQFLFEYFSETQRNKGNFPGRFSGRQFSNSRSEMNVSTLELGDSALYLCASSLASGTEQYFGPGTRLTVT.

V and J are TRBV6-1 and TRBJ1-5; D is uncertain. Germline CDR1 reads MNHNS; CDR2 reads SASEGT. CDR3 length: 14 residues. V lost 6 bases and J lost 5, with 14 bases in between. As DNA, the CDR3 is TGTGCCAGCAGCATCCTCAGTCAGGATCAGCCCCAGCATTTT. It specifies CASSILSQDQPQHF.

The chain combines TRBV18 with TRBJ2-6; D uncertain. This CDR3 is built from 15 residues. Trimming removed 3 bases from V and 2 bases from J, with 8 bases in between. The germline CDR1 and CDR2 sequences are KGHSH and LQKENI. The DNA of the CDR3 is TGTGCCAGCTCACCCCAGTTAACTGGGGCCAACGTCCTGACTTTC. It is translated as CASSPQLTGANVLTF.

This chain joins TRBV13 and TRBJ1-1, with a tentative D call TRBD1 (5 bases). Germline CDR1 is PRHDT and CDR2 is FYEKMQ (reference sequence). The length of the CDR3 is 15 residues. V was clipped by 5 bases and J by 4 bases, with 17 bases between them. This CDR3 reads CASSNTRGGLTEAFF. In DNA form, the CDR3 reads TGTGCCAGCAGCAACACCCGCGGGGGACTCACTGAAGCTTTCTTT.

J is TRBJ1-5 and V is TRBV6-5, with D perhaps matching TRBD1 (5 bases). CDR3 length equals 14 residues. Per the germline V gene, CDR1 is MNHEY and CDR2 is SVGAGI. Trimming shortened V by 0 bases and J by 8 bases, and 11 bases separated the two germline ends. In nucleotides, the CDR3 is TGTGCCAGCAGTTACTCTGGCAGGGCCGAGCCCCAGCATTTT. Translated: CASSYSGRAEPQHF.

This clone was observed a single time. This chain joins TRBV9 and TRBJ2-3; D call uncertain. The V end lost 4 bases, the J end lost 5 bases, and 14 bases lay between the germline ends. This CDR3 comprises 14 residues. Per germline, CDR1 SGDLS and CDR2 YYNGEE. CDR3 bases: TGTGCCAGCAGCCCCATGCGGATGGGAGATACGCAGTATTTT. It codes for CASSPMRMGDTQYF.

The rearrangement joins TRBV19 to TRBJ1-2, with D tentatively TRBD1 (5 bases). V dropped 4 bases and J dropped 4 bases, with 13 bases sitting between them. Germline CDR1 LNHDA, CDR2 SQIVND (reference sequence). The CDR3 sequence is 14 residues long. The CDR3 sequence is CASSNPGQGYGYTF. For the CDR3, the DNA is TGTGCCAGTAGTAACCCCGGACAAGGCTATGGCTACACCTTC.

This chain connects TRBV6-6 to TRBJ2-7, with a possible D match to TRBD1 (6 bases). Germline V gene data show CDR1 as MNHNY and CDR2 as SVGAGI (reference sequence). The ends were cut back, 0 bases at V and 2 bases at J, with 14 bases in the middle. This CDR3 has 16 amino acids. As DNA, the CDR3 is TGTGCCAGCAGTTACTCGACGGCAGGGGAGACCTACGAGCAGTACTTC. This translates into CASSYSTAGETYEQYF.

This clone was found a few times. The CDR3 region is CATADHSEDTQYF. CDR3 DNA: TGTGCCACCGCCGACCATTCGGAGGATACGCAGTATTTT. V usage is TRBV10-3 and J usage is TRBJ2-3; no reliable D call. The V end lost 10 bases, the J end lost 6 bases, and 17 bases lay between the germline ends. This CDR3 has 13 residues. The germline V gene has CDR1 ENHRY and CDR2 SYGVKD.

In its sample, this clone was seen a few times. This chain connects TRBV2 to TRBJ1-2; tentative D call: TRBD1 (5 bases). Trimming pared 1 base from V and 3 bases from J, leaving 12 bases between. This CDR3 has 15 residues. Germline CDR1 is SNHLY and CDR2 is FYNNEI. CDR3: CASSEGGASYYGYTF. The DNA of the CDR3 is TGTGCCAGCAGTGAAGGGGGCGCATCGTACTATGGCTACACCTTC.

V gene TRBV4-1 combines with J gene TRBJ2-1; possible D gene TRBD1, 6 bases. The CDR3 totals 14 residues. CDR1 MGHRA and CDR2 YSYEKL come from the germline V gene. V was pared by 1 base and J by 4 bases, with 8 bases between. This CDR3 reads CASSQAGTYNEQFF. In DNA form, the CDR3 reads TGCGCCAGCAGCCAAGCAGGGACATACAATGAGCAGTTCTTC.

The chain has TRBV6-5 and TRBJ1-1; D is unresolved. Germline V gene lookup returns CDR1 MNHEY and CDR2 SVGAGI. The V and J ends lost 7 bases and 3 bases respectively, with 15 bases between them. This CDR3 contains 14 residues. The DNA of the CDR3 is TGTGCCAGCACCCAGACCCTTGCGGACACTGAAGCTTTCTTT. It codes for CASTQTLADTEAFF.

The genes are TRBV18 and TRBJ1-3; D not certain. Germline V lookup: CDR1 KGHSH, CDR2 LQKENI. This CDR3 spans 16 amino acids. V was pared by 3 bases and J by 0 bases, with 12 bases between. The CDR3 bases are TGTGCCAGCTCACCCGTCGAATCTAGCTCTGGAAACACCATATATTTT. This encodes CASSPVESSSGNTIYF.

A single count supports this clone. The CDR3 spells CASSFLELGLGEQYF. The CDR3 DNA reads as TGCGCCAGCAGCTTCTTGGAATTGGGACTTGGCGAGCAGTACTTC. The genes are TRBV5-1 and TRBJ2-7; tentative D call: TRBD2 (6 bases). Trimming removed 2 bases from V and 6 bases from J, with 18 bases in between. The CDR3 loop spans 15 amino acids. The V gene's germline CDR1 is SGHRS and CDR2 YFSETQ. Full variable domain (rest looked up from reference TRBV5-1 and TRBJ2-7): KAGVTQTPRYLIKTRGQQVTLSCSPISGHRSVSWYQQTPGQGLQFLFEYFSETQRNKGNFPGRFSGRQFSNSRSEMNVSTLELGDSALYLCASSFLELGLGEQYFGPGTRLTVT.

The chain joins TRBV7-9 to TRBJ2-1; 10 bases fit TRBD2. After removal of 2 bases from V and 4 bases from J, the junction contained 11 bases not matched to a gene. The CDR3 length is 18 residues. CDR1 is SEHNR and CDR2 is FQNEAQ in the germline V gene (reference sequence). The CDR3: CASSLSFALAGVYNEQFF. CDR3 DNA sequence: TGTGCCAGCAGCTTAAGCTTTGCGCTAGCGGGAGTTTACAATGAGCAGTTCTTC.

The gene calls are TRBV5-1 and TRBJ2-3; 7 bases are a match to TRBD1. Per germline, CDR1 SGHRS and CDR2 YFSETQ. The ends lost 3 bases at V and 5 bases at J; junction bases unmatched: 9. The CDR3 totals 15 residues. The CDR3 reads CASSSGTVKVDTQYF. The CDR3 DNA reads TGCGCCAGCAGCTCCGGGACAGTCAAAGTAGATACGCAGTATTTT.

This chain links TRBV18 with TRBJ1-2; maybe TRBD1 (6 bases). In germline, CDR1 is KGHSH, CDR2 LQKENI. The CDR3 sequence is 15 residues long. Trimming removed 3 bases at V and 4 bases at J, with 15 bases between. CDR3 residues: CASSPRDTGGYGYTF. DNA of the CDR3: TGTGCCAGCTCACCCCGGGACACTGGGGGCTATGGCTACACCTTC.

The J gene is TRBJ1-5, the V gene TRBV6-1; D is unclear. From germline, CDR1 is MNHNS and CDR2 SASEGT. The CDR3 covers 13 residues. The V end lost 3 bases, the J end lost 3 bases, and 6 bases lay between the germline ends. The CDR3 DNA reads as TGTGCCAGCAGTGAGAGCCCCAATCAGCCCCAGCATTTT. It specifies CASSESPNQPQHF.